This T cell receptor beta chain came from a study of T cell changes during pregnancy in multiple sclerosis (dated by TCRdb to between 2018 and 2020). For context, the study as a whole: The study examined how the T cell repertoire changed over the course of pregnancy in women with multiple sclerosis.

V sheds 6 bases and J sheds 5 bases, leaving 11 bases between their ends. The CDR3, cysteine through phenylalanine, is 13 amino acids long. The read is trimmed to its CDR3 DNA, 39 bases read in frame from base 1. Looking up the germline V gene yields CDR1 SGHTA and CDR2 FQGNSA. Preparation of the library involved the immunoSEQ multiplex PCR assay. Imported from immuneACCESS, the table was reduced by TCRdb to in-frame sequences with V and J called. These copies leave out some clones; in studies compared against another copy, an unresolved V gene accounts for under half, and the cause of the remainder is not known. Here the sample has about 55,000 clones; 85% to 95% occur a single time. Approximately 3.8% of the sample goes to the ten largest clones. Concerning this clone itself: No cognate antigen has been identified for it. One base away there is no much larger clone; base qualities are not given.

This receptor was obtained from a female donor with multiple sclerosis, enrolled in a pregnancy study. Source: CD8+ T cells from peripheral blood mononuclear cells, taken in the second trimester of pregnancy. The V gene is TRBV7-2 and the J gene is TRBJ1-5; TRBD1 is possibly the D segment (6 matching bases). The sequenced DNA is TGTGCCAGCAGATCGGCAGGGGATCAGCCCCAGCATTTT. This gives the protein CASRSAGDQPQHF.